This T cell receptor beta chain was identified in a study of a mutant IDH1 vaccine in newly diagnosed glioma. Study background: The treated group averaged approximately 42 years old and was about 60% male, about 38% female. V12 took place at week 35, and V13 at week 47.

Comment on this clone: Its antigen remains unknown.

V lost 2 bases, J lost 4 bases, and 12 bases lay in between. The CDR3 is 15 residues long. Germline V gives CDR1 SGHDT, CDR2 YYEEEE. TCRdb's copy holds only in-frame clones and misses some; the assay was immunoSEQ multiplex PCR. The repertoire holds 30,000 to 40,000 clones, with more than 75% as singletons. Study-wide results and limits: Patients mounted vaccine-induced immune responses in about 92% of cases.

Time point specified: week 47, end of study. Each dose of the vaccine consisted of 300 ug of mutant IDH1 20-mer peptide, with topical imiquimod. Vaccinations, eight in total, occurred in weeks 1, 3, 5, 7, 11, 15, 19, 23. The TCR comes from a young woman with glioma. The sequencing used PBMCs, collected from a glioma patient whose treatment included an IDH1 peptide vaccine. This chain links TRBV5-6 with TRBJ1-4; D gene uncertain. CDR3 loop: CASSLLGEDNEKLFF. CDR3 nucleotide sequence: TGTGCCAGCAGCTTACTCGGGGAAGATAATGAAAAACTGTTTTTT.